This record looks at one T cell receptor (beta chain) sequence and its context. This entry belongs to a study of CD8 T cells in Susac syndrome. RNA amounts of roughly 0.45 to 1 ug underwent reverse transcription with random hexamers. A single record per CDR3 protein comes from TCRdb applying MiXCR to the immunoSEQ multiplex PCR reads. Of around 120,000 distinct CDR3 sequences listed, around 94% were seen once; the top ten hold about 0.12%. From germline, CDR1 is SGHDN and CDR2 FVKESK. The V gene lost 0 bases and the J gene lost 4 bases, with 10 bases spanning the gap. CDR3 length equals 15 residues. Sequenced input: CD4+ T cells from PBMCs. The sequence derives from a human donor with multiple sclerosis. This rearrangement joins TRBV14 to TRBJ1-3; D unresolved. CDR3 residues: CASSQDWSFGNTIYF. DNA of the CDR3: TGTGCCAGCAGCCAAGATTGGTCATTCGGAAACACCATATATTTT.